Listed below are T cell receptor beta chains from one sample, sequenced in a study of T cells in Graves' hyperthyroidism and ophthalmopathy. MiXCR, applied by TCRdb to the multiplex PCR reads, yields one record per CDR3 protein. The data show under 400,000 distinct CDR3 sequences, with less than 20% seen just once and about 16% held by the top ten. The sequenced sample was blood. These receptors were collected from a middle-aged woman with Graves' ophthalmopathy. Both conserved end residues are part of each CDR3. D genes are given only for firm matches. The size field is filled for only some rows; it gives once, few, many or a size class.

j_gene | v_gene | abundance | d_gene | CDR3aa | CDR3nt
TRBJ1-5 | TRBV6-5 | many | TRBD1 | CASSLTGSSNQPQHF | TGTGCCAGCAGTTTGACAGGGTCCAGCAATCAGCCCCAGCATTTT
TRBJ2-7 | TRBV2 | many | TRBD1 | CASSDGRQGVYEQYF | TGTGCCAGCAGTGACGGCCGACAGGGGGTCTACGAGCAGTACTTC
TRBJ1-2 | TRBV7-2 | NA | TRBD1 | CASSLMGQGNYGYTF | TGTGCCAGCAGCTTAATGGGACAGGGGAACTATGGCTACACCTTC
TRBJ2-7 | TRBV30 | many | NA | CAWSVSGFYEQYF | TGTGCCTGGAGTGTGAGTGGATTCTACGAGCAGTACTTC
TRBJ1-5 | TRBV6-5 | many | NA | CASSCSLGHQPQHF | TGTGCCAGCAGTTGCTCGTTGGGACATCAGCCCCAGCATTTT
TRBJ2-5 | TRBV6-5 | NA | TRBD2 | CASSYSTSGRGKTQYF | TGTGCCAGCAGTTACTCGACTAGCGGGAGGGGGAAGACCCAGTACTTC
TRBJ2-6 | TRBV13 | many | TRBD2 | CASSPPGLAGGSYSGANVLTF | TGTGCCAGCAGCCCCCCGGGACTAGCGGGAGGGTCTTACTCTGGGGCCAACGTCCTGACTTTC
TRBJ2-7 | TRBV24-1 | NA | TRBD1 | CAIEGAGYEQYF | TGTGCCATAGAGGGGGCAGGATACGAGCAGTACTTC
TRBJ2-4 | TRBV6-2/TRBV6-3 | many | NA | CASRDVLAKNIQYF | TGTGCCAGCCGGGACGTTTTAGCCAAAAACATTCAGTACTTC
TRBJ2-1 | TRBV28 | many | TRBD1 | CATGQGAGNEQFF | TGTGCCACCGGACAGGGGGCAGGCAATGAGCAGTTCTTC
TRBJ2-5 | TRBV5-4 | many | TRBD2 | CASSLGLAGVAEETQYF | TGTGCCAGCAGCTTGGGACTAGCGGGAGTCGCAGAAGAGACCCAGTACTTC
TRBJ1-1 | TRBV28 | many | NA | CASRDRVLNTEAFF | TGTGCCAGCAGGGACCGGGTCCTGAACACTGAAGCTTTCTTT
TRBJ1-6 | TRBV12-3/TRBV12-4 | many | NA | CASSLFVPDSPLHF | TGTGCCAGCAGTTTGTTCGTTCCAGATTCACCCCTCCACTTT
TRBJ2-4 | TRBV29-1 | many | TRBD1 | CSVDGQGVNIQYF | TGCAGCGTTGACGGACAGGGAGTAAACATTCAGTACTTC
TRBJ2-5 | TRBV7-8 | many | NA | CASSLALGAGETQYF | TGTGCCAGCAGCTTAGCGCTAGGGGCAGGGGAGACCCAGTACTTC
TRBJ2-5 | TRBV12-3/TRBV12-4 | NA | NA | CASKLSGLQETQYF | TGTGCCAGCAAGCTTAGCGGACTCCAAGAGACCCAGTACTTC
TRBJ1-3 | TRBV12-3/TRBV12-4 | many | NA | CASSLGRQGLLSGNTIYF | TGTGCCAGCAGTTTGGGTAGGCAGGGGCTCCTCTCTGGAAACACCATATATTTT
TRBJ1-6 | TRBV10-3 | many | NA | CAISEAAGGNNSPLHF | TGTGCCATCAGTGAGGCGGCTGGGGGAAATAATTCACCCCTCCACTTT
TRBJ2-3 | TRBV6-4 | many | TRBD2 | CASSEASGSSTQYF | TGTGCCAGCAGTGAGGCTAGCGGCTCCTCTACGCAGTATTTT
TRBJ2-2 | TRBV29-1 | NA | NA | CSVSGTSLPGELFF | TGCAGCGTGTCCGGGACTTCTTTGCCCGGGGAGCTGTTTTTT
TRBJ2-2 | TRBV3-1 | NA | NA | CASSHPTGSTGELFF | TGTGCCAGCAGCCATCCGACAGGAAGCACCGGGGAGCTGTTTTTT
TRBJ2-7 | TRBV2 | NA | NA | CASKGVPYEQYF | TGTGCCAGCAAGGGGGTCCCCTACGAGCAGTACTTC
TRBJ1-5 | TRBV12-3/TRBV12-4 | many | NA | CASSPRTWVSNQPQHF | TGTGCCAGCAGTCCGAGGACCTGGGTCAGCAATCAGCCCCAGCATTTT
TRBJ2-2 | TRBV5-1 | NA | TRBD1 | CASSLDRTGWDVGELFF | TGCGCCAGCAGCTTGGATCGGACAGGCTGGGACGTCGGGGAGCTGTTTTTT
TRBJ2-7 | TRBV6-1 | many | NA | CASTTVYEQYF | TGTGCCAGCACTACGGTTTACGAGCAGTACTTC
TRBJ2-7 | TRBV28 | NA | NA | CASSLVYDTNYEQYF | TGTGCCAGCAGTCTAGTCTATGACACCAACTACGAGCAGTACTTC
TRBJ1-2 | TRBV20-1 | NA | NA | CSASVQNYGYTF | TGCAGTGCTAGTGTCCAGAACTATGGCTACACCTTC
TRBJ2-7 | TRBV5-1 | many | TRBD1 | CASSWDRDGYEQYF | TGCGCCAGCAGCTGGGACAGGGACGGATACGAGCAGTACTTC
TRBJ1-1 | TRBV12-3/TRBV12-4 | NA | TRBD1 | CASRAGGPGTEAFF | TGTGCCAGCAGAGCAGGGGGTCCGGGGACTGAAGCTTTCTTT
TRBJ2-4 | TRBV28 | many | NA | CASSSGRKNRIAKNIQYF | TGTGCCAGCAGTTCTGGGCGGAAAAATCGAATAGCCAAAAACATTCAGTACTTC
TRBJ2-7 | TRBV7-2 | many | NA | CASSLGLASSSYEQYF | TGTGCCAGCAGCTTAGGGCTAGCCTCCAGCTCCTACGAGCAGTACTTC
TRBJ2-7 | TRBV20-1 | many | TRBD2 | CSASRLAGGYEQYF | TGCAGTGCCTCACGACTAGCGGGAGGCTACGAGCAGTACTTC
TRBJ1-1 | TRBV19 | many | NA | CASTPWGSGEAFF | TGTGCCAGTACCCCATGGGGGAGTGGAGAAGCTTTCTTT
TRBJ1-1 | TRBV6-5 | many | NA | CASSIDGGSGTEAFF | TGTGCCAGCAGTATCGACGGAGGCAGCGGAACTGAAGCTTTCTTT
TRBJ2-7 | TRBV7-9 | many | TRBD2 | CASSRGLAGTLALSYEQYF | TGTGCCAGCAGCCGTGGACTAGCGGGGACCCTCGCCCTCTCCTACGAGCAGTACTTC
TRBJ1-1 | TRBV29-1 | many | NA | CSVADIAEAFF | TGCAGCGTTGCGGACATCGCTGAAGCTTTCTTT
TRBJ1-2 | TRBV19 | many | NA | CASSIWQGDGYTF | TGTGCCAGTAGTATTTGGCAGGGTGATGGCTACACCTTC
TRBJ2-7 | TRBV25-1 | many | NA | CASSEYFAAYEQYF | TGTGCCAGCAGTGAATATTTTGCGGCCTACGAGCAGTACTTC
TRBJ1-1 | TRBV20-1 | many | NA | CSAREGNMNTEAFF | TGCAGTGCTAGAGAGGGCAACATGAACACTGAAGCTTTCTTT
TRBJ2-1 | TRBV11-2 | many | NA | CASSLRTNEQFF | TGTGCCAGCAGCCTAAGGACTAATGAGCAGTTCTTC
TRBJ1-1 | TRBV9 | many | NA | CASSGRAGTEAFF | TGTGCCAGCAGCGGCAGGGCGGGCACTGAAGCTTTCTTT
TRBJ1-2 | TRBV12-5 | many | NA | CASKQGSLYGYTF | TGTGCTAGCAAACAGGGTTCTCTCTATGGCTACACCTTC